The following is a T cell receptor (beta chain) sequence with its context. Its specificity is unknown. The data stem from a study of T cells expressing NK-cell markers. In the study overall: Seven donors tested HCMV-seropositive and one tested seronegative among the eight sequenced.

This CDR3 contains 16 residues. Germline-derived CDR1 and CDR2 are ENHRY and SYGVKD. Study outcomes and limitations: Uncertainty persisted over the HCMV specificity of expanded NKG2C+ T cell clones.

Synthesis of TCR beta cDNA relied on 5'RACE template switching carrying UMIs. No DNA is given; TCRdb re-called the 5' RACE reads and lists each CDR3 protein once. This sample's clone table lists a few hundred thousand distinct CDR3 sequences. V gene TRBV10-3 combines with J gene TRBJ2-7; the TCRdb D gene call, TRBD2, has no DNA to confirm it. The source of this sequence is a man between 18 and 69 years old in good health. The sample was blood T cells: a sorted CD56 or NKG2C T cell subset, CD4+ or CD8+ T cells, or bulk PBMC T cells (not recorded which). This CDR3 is CAIKQRGASGTYEQYF.